The entry below gives a single TCR beta chain sequence along with its context. When the RNA was reverse transcribed, random hexamers were used with an input of roughly 0.5 to 1 ug. TCRdb re-called the immunoSEQ multiplex PCR reads through MiXCR, storing one row per CDR3 protein. The sample shows about 300,000 distinct CDR3 sequences, 85% of them seen only once. These data belong to a study of CD8 T cells in Susac syndrome. The CDR3 spans 17 residues. Trimming at V came to 0 bases and at J to 3 bases, leaving 11 bases not matched to a gene. Germline CDR1 is SGHVS and CDR2 is FNYEAQ. This TCR was recovered from a human donor with multiple sclerosis. Sequencing used CD8+ T cells from PBMCs. This sequence joins TRBV7-6 and TRBJ2-7; 7 bases map to TRBD2. CDR3 nucleotides: TGTGCCAGCAGCTTAGCGCGGACGCTGTCGGGGGGCTACGAGCAGTACTTC. Its protein product is CASSLARTLSGGYEQYF.